One sample yielded the 18 T cell receptor beta chains listed below, sequenced in a study of cytomegalovirus exposure and HLA in healthy donors. This PCR relied on a set of 60 Vbeta primers and 13 Jbeta primers. Sequenced by immunoSEQ multiplex PCR; TCRdb stores in-frame clones only, minus some. The sample contains under 200,000 clones, around 80% of which appear only once. The source material was PBMCs. These receptors were collected from a human donor in good health.

This rearrangement joins TRBV5-1 to TRBJ1-2; 7 positions match TRBD1. The germline V gene encodes CDR1 SGHRS and CDR2 YFSETQ. This CDR3 comprises 15 residues. Trimming cost V 0 bases and J 4 bases; bases outside gene matches: 6. CDR3 region: CASSLGADRAYGYTF. CDR3 DNA: TGCGCCAGCAGCTTGGGGGCCGACAGGGCCTATGGCTACACCTTC.

The V call is TRBV5-1, the J call TRBJ1-6, with TRBD1 matching 8 bases. Per the germline V gene, CDR1 is SGHRS and CDR2 is YFSETQ. V lost 4 bases, J lost 7 bases, and 4 bases stayed unmatched. The CDR3 length is 14 residues. CDR3 sequence reads: CASSPGQGNSPLHF. The CDR3 DNA reads as TGCGCCAGCAGCCCCGGACAGGGAAATTCACCCCTCCACTTT.

The chain joins TRBV6-5 to TRBJ2-5; weak D call: TRBD1 (5 bases). V lost 4 bases and J lost 5, with 11 bases in between. This CDR3 is built from 13 residues. The germline V gene has CDR1 MNHEY and CDR2 SVGAGI. The CDR3 region is CASSFQGPETQYF. In DNA form, the CDR3 reads TGTGCCAGCAGTTTCCAGGGTCCCGAGACCCAGTACTTC.

The chain has TRBV27 and TRBJ2-1; 8 bases fit TRBD2. V lost 4 bases to trimming and J lost 3 bases; unmatched junction nucleotides: 5. The CDR3 has 15 residues. Germline V lookup: CDR1 MNHEY, CDR2 SMNVEV (reference sequence). The DNA of the CDR3 is TGTGCCAGCAGTTCTGTCGGGGGGGGCTACAATGAGCAGTTCTTC. Its translation: CASSSVGGGYNEQFF.

The rearrangement links TRBV11-2 to TRBJ2-7, with 8 positions matching TRBD1. The CDR3 length is 15 residues. Germline V lookup: CDR1 SGHAT, CDR2 FQNNGV. V trimming: 7 bases; J trimming: 2 bases; junction bases outside the gene matches: 10. CDR3 residues: CASTLLRGPTYEQYF. Here the CDR3 DNA reads TGTGCCAGCACCCTCCTCAGGGGGCCCACCTACGAGCAGTACTTC.

J is TRBJ1-2 and V is TRBV12-5, with D perhaps matching TRBD1 (5 bases). The V end lost 0 bases, the J end lost 5 bases, and 19 bases lay between the germline ends. CDR3 length: 17 residues. CDR1 and CDR2 (germline): LGHNT, FRNRAP. The CDR3 spells CASGLVRGLVGSYGYTF. CDR3 DNA: TGTGCTAGTGGTTTGGTACGGGGGTTGGTAGGGTCTTATGGCTACACCTTC.

V usage is TRBV5-4 and J usage is TRBJ2-1; TRBD2 might be the D (8 bases). This CDR3 has 15 amino acids. Trimming removed 6 bases at V and 7 bases at J, with 20 bases between. The germline CDR1 and CDR2 sequences are SGHNT and YYREEE (reference sequence). CDR3 DNA sequence: TGTGCCAGCACCACTAGAGGGGGCGGGGGGAATGAGCAGTTCTTC. This encodes CASTTRGGGGNEQFF.

The gene calls are TRBV6-6 and TRBJ1-6, with D tentatively TRBD1 (6 bases). CDR1 is MNHNY, CDR2 SVGAGI, per germline (reference sequence). The CDR3 is made up of 15 amino acids. V lost 0 bases, J lost 10 bases, and 13 bases lay in between. This chain's CDR3 is CASSYSTGGVSPLHF. The CDR3 bases are TGTGCCAGCAGTTACTCGACGGGGGGCGTCTCACCCCTCCACTTT.

A remark on this clone: This same CDR3 is encoded by further DNA sequences in the sample. The V call is TRBV14, the J call TRBJ2-7; D gene unclear. CDR3 length: 13 amino acids. Germline assignment: CDR1 SGHDN and CDR2 FVKESK. The ends were cut back, 4 bases at V and 3 bases at J, with 10 bases in the middle. CDR3 residues: CASSRQRVYEQYF. The CDR3, as DNA: TGTGCCAGCAGCCGTCAACGGGTCTACGAGCAGTACTTC.

The CDR3 DNA sequence: TGTGCCAGCAGTTTCGCAAGCGCCAATTCACCCCTCCACTTT. It codes for CASSFASANSPLHF. The rearrangement joins TRBV28 to TRBJ1-6; D unclear. Germline loops: CDR1 MDHEN, CDR2 SYDVKM. The CDR3 extends over 14 amino acids. Trimming took 3 bases from V and 7 from J, leaving 10 bases between them.

V is TRBV27 and J is TRBJ1-6; TRBD1 matches at 11 bases. The CDR3 is 15 amino acids. CDR1 and CDR2 (germline): MNHEY, SMNVEV (reference sequence). V dropped 8 bases and J dropped 10; count of bases not matched to a gene: 10. CDR3 bases: TGTGCCAGCGGAATAGGGACAGGGGGACTCTCACCCCTCCACTTT. It yields the protein CASGIGTGGLSPLHF.

This chain joins TRBV5-1 and TRBJ2-5, with TRBD1 matching 10 bases. Per the germline V gene, CDR1 is SGHRS and CDR2 is YFSETQ. The trim removed 4 bases at V and 4 bases at J, leaving 13 bases unmatched. The CDR3 length is 17 residues. CDR3 loop: CASSPSGTGAGGETQYF. DNA of the CDR3: TGCGCCAGCAGCCCGTCTGGGACAGGGGCTGGTGGAGAGACCCAGTACTTC. Supplemented by reference TRBV5-1 and TRBJ2-5, the full variable domain reads KAGVTQTPRYLIKTRGQQVTLSCSPISGHRSVSWYQQTPGQGLQFLFEYFSETQRNKGNFPGRFSGRQFSNSRSEMNVSTLELGDSALYLCASSPSGTGAGGETQYFGPGTRLLVL.

V gene TRBV4-3 combines with J gene TRBJ2-3, with no clear D. The CDR3 is 13 amino acids. Germline values: CDR1 LGHNA, CDR2 YSLEER. V gave up 1 base and J gave up 2 bases, with 4 bases separating them. This CDR3 is CASSQAPTDTQYF. CDR3 bases: TGCGCCAGCAGCCAAGCTCCCACAGATACGCAGTATTTT.

This clone was seen a handful of times. The V gene is TRBV6-6, the J gene TRBJ1-1; D remains ambiguous. The CDR3 runs to 15 residues. V was clipped by 6 bases and J by 4 bases, with 18 bases between them. Per germline, CDR1 MNHNY and CDR2 SVGAGI (reference sequence). The CDR3 DNA reads TGTGCCAGCAGATCCCGCGGCCACGCGCTCACTGAAGCTTTCTTT. As protein: CASRSRGHALTEAFF.

The rearrangement links TRBV7-9 to TRBJ2-2; 7 nucleotides match TRBD2. V was pared by 2 bases and J by 0 bases, with 0 bases of the junction left unmatched. CDR3 length: 15 residues. Germline CDR1 and CDR2: SEHNR and FQNEAQ (reference sequence). CDR3 DNA sequence: TGTGCCAGCAGCTTACTAGCGGCGAACACCGGGGAGCTGTTTTTT. Amino acids: CASSLLAANTGELFF.

The chain is built from TRBV7-2 and TRBJ2-7; TRBD1 might be the D (6 bases). Germline assignment: CDR1 SGHTA and CDR2 FQGNSA. This CDR3 comprises 15 residues. Trimming cost V 2 bases and J 3 bases, with 14 bases left between them. In DNA, the CDR3 is TGTGCCAGCAGCTTAAGGCAGGGGCCCGACTACGAGCAGTACTTC. This encodes CASSLRQGPDYEQYF.

This chain links TRBV6-1 with TRBJ2-7; 8 bases fit TRBD2. V shed 11 bases and J 5 bases; nucleotides not matched to a gene: 8. The CDR3 has 12 amino acids. CDR1 MNHNS and CDR2 SASEGT come from the germline V gene. This CDR3 is CAFGRGGHEQYF. The CDR3 DNA sequence: TGTGCCTTCGGACGGGGGGGGCACGAGCAGTACTTC.

The chain couples TRBV6-5 to TRBJ1-6; 7 bases are shared with TRBD1. V was pared by 7 bases and J by 3 bases, with 6 bases of the junction left unmatched. Per germline, CDR1 MNHEY and CDR2 SVGAGI. The CDR3 spans 15 residues. The CDR3 reads CASTEQGSYNSPLHF. Written as DNA, the CDR3 is TGTGCCAGCACCGAACAGGGGAGCTATAATTCACCCCTCCACTTT.